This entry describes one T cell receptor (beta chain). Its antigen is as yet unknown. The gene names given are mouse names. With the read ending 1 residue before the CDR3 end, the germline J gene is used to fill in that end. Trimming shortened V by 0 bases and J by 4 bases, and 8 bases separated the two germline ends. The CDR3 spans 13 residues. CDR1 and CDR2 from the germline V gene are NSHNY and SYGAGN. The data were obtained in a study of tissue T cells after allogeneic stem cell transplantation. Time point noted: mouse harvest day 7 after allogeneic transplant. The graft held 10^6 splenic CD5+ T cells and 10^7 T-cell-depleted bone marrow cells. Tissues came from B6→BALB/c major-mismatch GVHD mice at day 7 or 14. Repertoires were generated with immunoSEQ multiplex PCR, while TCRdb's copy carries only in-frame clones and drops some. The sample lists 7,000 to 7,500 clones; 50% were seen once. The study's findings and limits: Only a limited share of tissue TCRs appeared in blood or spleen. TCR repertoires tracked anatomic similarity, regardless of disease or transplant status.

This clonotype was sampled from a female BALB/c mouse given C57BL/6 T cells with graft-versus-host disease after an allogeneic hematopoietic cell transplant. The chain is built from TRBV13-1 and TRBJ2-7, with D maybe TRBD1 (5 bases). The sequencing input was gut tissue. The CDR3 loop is CASSDADNYEQYF. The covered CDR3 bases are TGTGCCAGCAGTGATGCGGACAATTATGAACAGTAC.